This paragraph reports one TCR beta chain. These data are taken from a study of cytotoxic CD8 clonotypes in ibrutinib-treated CLL. Study background: By median roughly 5.5 years, 12 had progressed and around 14 stayed remitted; responses had been 2 complete and about 24 partial. Each sample contained, on average, approximately 230,000 productive templates and 75,000 to 100,000 productive rearrangements.

The CDR3 loop spans 13 amino acids. The V end lost 4 bases, the J end lost 4 bases, and 8 bases lay between the germline ends. Germline V gene lookup returns CDR1 SGHRS and CDR2 YFSETQ. The assay was immunoSEQ multiplex PCR, and TCRdb's table has in-frame clones only and misses some. The table shows about 200,000 clones, with just under 80% occurring only once. The source was PBMCs, collected after 12 months of ibrutinib treatment. The J gene is TRBJ1-4, the V gene TRBV5-1, with D possibly TRBD1 on 6 matching bases. This TCR was recovered from a human donor with chronic lymphocytic leukemia. Here the CDR3 reads CASSGDNNEKLFF. DNA of the CDR3: TGCGCCAGCAGCGGGGACAATAATGAAAAACTGTTTTTT.